The rows below give T cell receptor beta chains drawn from one sample of a study of blood T cells in healthy people across ages. MiXCR, applied by TCRdb to the 5' RACE reads, yields one record per CDR3 protein. In the table there are about 900,000 distinct CDR3 sequences, approximately 67% of which are singletons. Sequencing was carried out using blood. Source of these receptors: a man aged 25-45 years in good health. The CDR3 runs from the conserved cysteine through the conserved F or W. Each record gives: V gene, D gene, clone size, J gene, CDR3 protein, CDR3 DNA. A D gene is named only where the DNA matches it firmly. Not every row has a clone size; where given, it reads once, few, many or a size class.

TRBV9,NA,NA,TRBJ1-5,CASSGNSEVGNQPQHF,TGTGCCAGCAGCGGGAACAGTGAGGTTGGCAATCAGCCCCAGCATTTT
TRBV7-8,TRBD2,few,TRBJ2-7,CASSLDTPGAGHEQYF,TGTGCCAGCAGCTTAGATACCCCCGGAGCGGGGCACGAGCAGTACTTC
TRBV20-1,NA,few,TRBJ2-1,CSARDRLGTANYNEQFF,TGCAGTGCTAGAGATCGGTTGGGGACCGCTAACTACAATGAGCAGTTCTTC
TRBV4-3,NA,NA,TRBJ2-3,CASSLVIGDTQYF,TGCGCCAGCAGCCTCGTAATAGGAGATACGCAGTATTTT
TRBV9,TRBD2,once,TRBJ2-4,CASSASGGIAKNIQYF,TGTGCCAGCAGCGCTAGCGGGGGGATAGCCAAAAACATTCAGTACTTC
TRBV12-3/TRBV12-4,NA,NA,TRBJ2-1,CASSLQGSRDNEQFF,TGTGCCAGCAGTTTACAGGGCAGTAGGGACAATGAGCAGTTCTTC
TRBV4-2,NA,NA,TRBJ2-2,CASSQVWTETGELFF,TGTGCCAGCAGCCAAGTCTGGACGGAGACCGGGGAGCTGTTTTTT
TRBV28,TRBD1,few,TRBJ2-7,CASSFPGQLEQYF,TGTGCCAGCAGTTTCCCGGGACAGCTCGAGCAGTACTTC
TRBV7-2,TRBD1,NA,TRBJ1-5,CASTGQGNQPQHF,TGTGCCAGCACGGGACAGGGGAATCAGCCCCAGCATTTT
TRBV7-9,NA,NA,TRBJ2-1,CASTKTSSYNEQFF,TGTGCCAGCACCAAGACTAGTTCCTATAATGAGCAGTTCTTC
TRBV20-1,NA,NA,TRBJ1-5,CSASSMQIAAPQHF,TGCAGTGCTTCGAGTATGCAAATAGCAGCGCCCCAGCATTTT
TRBV10-3,NA,once,TRBJ2-5,CAISDSGGETQYF,TGTGCCATCAGTGACTCGGGCGGCGAGACCCAGTACTTC
TRBV7-9,TRBD1,NA,TRBJ2-4,CASSLTGTELWEQYF,TGTGCCAGCAGCTTAACCGGGACAGAACTTTGGGAGCAGTACTTC
TRBV5-6,NA,NA,TRBJ2-5,CASSYQQGGETQYF,TGTGCCAGCAGCTACCAACAGGGTGGAGAGACCCAGTACTTC
TRBV20-1,TRBD1,NA,TRBJ2-3,CSAPFRQGYTDTQYF,TGCAGTGCTCCCTTTAGACAGGGGTACACAGATACGCAGTATTTT
TRBV29-1,TRBD1,NA,TRBJ1-1,CSARTGSLDTEAFF,TGCAGCGCTCGGACAGGGTCCTTGGACACTGAAGCTTTCTTT
TRBV13,NA,NA,TRBJ2-5,CASSRRADQETQYF,TGTGCCAGCAGCCGTCGGGCAGACCAAGAGACCCAGTACTTC
TRBV7-2,NA,NA,TRBJ2-1,CASSLVGGGFNEQFF,TGTGCCAGCAGCTTAGTAGGGGGGGGCTTCAATGAGCAGTTCTTC
TRBV28,NA,NA,TRBJ2-7,CASSLIGSPYEQYF,TGTGCCAGCAGTTTAATAGGGAGCCCCTACGAGCAGTACTTC
TRBV20-1,TRBD2,few,TRBJ2-1,CSARGAGGLNEQFF,TGCAGTGCGCGGGGGGCGGGGGGCCTCAATGAGCAGTTCTTC
TRBV20-1,NA,once,TRBJ2-7,CSATHPSSYEQYF,TGCAGTGCTACTCATCCCTCCTCCTACGAGCAGTACTTC
TRBV11-2,NA,NA,TRBJ1-1,CASSLAAGDAEAFF,TGTGCCAGCAGCTTAGCTGCGGGGGACGCTGAAGCTTTCTTT
TRBV7-8,TRBD1,NA,TRBJ2-7,CASSTGQGAIYEQYF,TGTGCCAGCAGCACTGGACAGGGGGCGATCTACGAGCAGTACTTC
TRBV27,NA,NA,TRBJ2-1,CASSLRGRGAYNEQFF,TGTGCCAGCAGTTTGCGAGGCAGGGGGGCCTACAATGAGCAGTTCTTC
TRBV2,NA,few,TRBJ2-2,CASSENRDGGTGELFF,TGTGCCAGCAGTGAAAATAGGGACGGAGGCACCGGGGAGCTGTTTTTT
TRBV7-6,TRBD2,NA,TRBJ2-5,CASSLAAGTSRETQYF,TGTGCCAGCAGCTTAGCGGCCGGGACTAGTCGAGAGACCCAGTACTTC
TRBV6-5,TRBD1,NA,TRBJ1-6,CASSGQGVNSPLHF,TGTGCCAGCAGTGGACAGGGAGTGAATTCACCCCTCCACTTT